The 27 T cell receptor beta chains listed next were all sequenced from one sample in a study of blood T cell repertoires in COVID-19. Sequencing used immunoSEQ multiplex PCR; TCRdb keeps in-frame clones, though not all of them. This sample has 120,000 to 150,000 clones, with around 80% found just once. The material sequenced was peripheral blood. The source of these receptors is a man older than 75 with acute or convalescent COVID-19.

V gene TRBV7-2 combines with J gene TRBJ1-2, with TRBD1 as a possible D gene (5 bases). Germline CDR1 is SGHTA and CDR2 is FQGNSA. V lost 1 base and J lost 6, with 18 bases in between. The CDR3 has 16 residues. As DNA, the CDR3 is TGTGCCAGCAGCTTAGACGGTGGCAGGGTGCACGATGGCTACACCTTC. This encodes CASSLDGGRVHDGYTF.

With respect to this clone: One junction end does not reproduce the germline sequence, and a read error may be involved. This chain links TRBV7-7 with TRBJ2-5, with 11 bases aligning to TRBD1. The CDR3 sequence is 15 residues long. CDR1 is SSHAT, CDR2 FNYEAQ, per germline (reference sequence). CDR3 sequence (DNA): TGTGCTAGCAGCCCGAAGGGACAGGGGGGAGAGACCCAGTACTTC. Amino acids: CASSPKGQGGETQYF. Combining the CDR3 with reference TRBV7-7 and TRBJ2-5 gives the whole variable domain GAGVSQSPRYKVTKRGQDVTLRCDPISSHATLYWYQQALGQGPEFLTYFNYEAQPDKSGLPSDRFSAERPEGSISTLTIQRTEQRDSAMYRCASSPKGQGGETQYFGPGTRLLVL.

The chain carries TRBV2 and TRBJ2-5, with a possible D match to TRBD1 (7 bases). Germline V gene lookup returns CDR1 SNHLY and CDR2 FYNNEI. This CDR3 has 14 amino acids. V gave up 4 bases and J gave up 2 bases, with 11 bases separating them. CDR3 region: CASSGQGGQETQYF. The CDR3 region has the DNA TGTGCCAGCAGTGGTCAGGGGGGTCAAGAGACCCAGTACTTC. The full variable domain, its missing parts supplied by reference TRBV2 and TRBJ2-5, is EPEVTQTPSHQVTQMGQEVILRCVPISNHLYFYWYRQILGQKVEFLVSFYNNEISEKSEIFDDQFSVERPDGSNFTLKIRSTKLEDSAMYFCASSGQGGQETQYFGPGTRLLVL.

The genes are TRBV3-1 (or the pseudogene TRBV3-2) and TRBJ1-1; D call uncertain. V lost 4 bases and J lost 7, with 16 bases in between. The CDR3 length is 14 residues. Germline V lookup: CDR1 LGHDT, CDR2 YNNKEL (reference sequence). The CDR3 nucleotides read TGTGCCAGCAGCCCCGGAGGCGGCGCGGGTGAAGCTTTCTTT. Its protein is CASSPGGGAGEAFF.

This clone is deemed medium-sized. V usage is TRBV10-3 and J usage is TRBJ2-3; a possible D gene is TRBD1 (8 bases). Germline V gives CDR1 ENHRY, CDR2 SYGVKD. The CDR3 extends over 15 amino acids. Trimming stripped 4 bases from V and 1 base from J, with 12 bases between. The CDR3 DNA reads TGTGCCATCAGTGTTACAGGGGGGGGCACAGATACGCAGTATTTT. Its protein product is CAISVTGGGTDTQYF.

The V and J genes are TRBV7-2 and TRBJ1-1; D may be TRBD1 (5 bases). V was cut by 4 bases and J by 5 bases, with 14 bases left in between. This CDR3 spans 14 amino acids. Germline CDR1 SGHTA, CDR2 FQGNSA. Here the CDR3 reads CASSYQGKGTEAFF. Here the CDR3 DNA reads TGTGCCAGCAGCTATCAGGGAAAGGGGACTGAAGCTTTCTTT.

This clone was recorded at least ten times. This rearrangement joins TRBV4-3 to TRBJ1-6; D perhaps matches TRBD1 (6 bases). With 0 bases removed from V and 3 bases from J, the gap between germline ends came to 15 bases. Per germline, CDR1 LGHNA and CDR2 YSLEER. The CDR3 runs 18 residues. The CDR3 nucleotides are TGCGCCAGCAGCCAAGATTGGCACAGGGTCAGCTATAATTCACCCCTCCACTTT. This translates into CASSQDWHRVSYNSPLHF.

The rearrangement uses TRBV7-9 and TRBJ1-4; D remains unclear. The CDR3 spans 12 residues. Per the germline V gene, CDR1 is SEHNR and CDR2 is FQNEAQ (reference sequence). Trimming shortened V by 2 bases and J by 7 bases, and 5 bases separated the two germline ends. CDR3: CASSLIGEKLFF. For the CDR3, the DNA is TGTGCCAGCAGCTTAATCGGTGAAAAACTGTTTTTT.

In this sample, this clone turned up a few times. V gene TRBV29-1 combines with J gene TRBJ1-2, with 7 bases identical to TRBD1. Unmatched junction bases numbered 3, after V lost 6 bases and J lost 5 bases. The CDR3 is made up of 11 amino acids. The germline CDR1 and CDR2 sequences are SQVTM and ANQGSEA. The CDR3 is CSVWGQYGYTF. The CDR3 coding sequence is TGCAGCGTATGGGGACAGTATGGCTACACCTTC.

This clone was recorded once. A read error may account for a junction end that differs from germline. The chain uses TRBV12-3 or TRBV12-4 and TRBJ1-1, with unresolved D. There are 10 residues in the CDR3. The CDR3 DNA follows: TGTGCCAGCGGAAACAGTGAAGCTTTCTTT. As protein: CASGNSEAFF.

A single count supports this clone. This chain connects TRBV7-3 to TRBJ2-6; D is unresolved. The CDR3 has 16 residues. With 5 bases removed from V and 2 bases from J, the gap between germline ends came to 13 bases. The germline V gene has CDR1 SGHTA and CDR2 FQGTGA. The CDR3 DNA reads TGTGCCAGCAGCCCTCCTATGGGCACTGGGGCCAACGTCCTGACTTTC. It specifies CASSPPMGTGANVLTF.

This clone was seen a handful of times. This chain links TRBV2 with TRBJ1-5; the match to TRBD1 covers 11 bases. The CDR3 covers 17 residues. Germline V CDR1 and CDR2: SNHLY, FYNNEI. V shed 8 bases and J 2 bases; nucleotides not matched to a gene: 11. CDR3 residues: CASHPGTGGMGNQPQHF. The DNA for the CDR3 is TGTGCCAGCCATCCCGGGACAGGGGGAATGGGCAATCAGCCCCAGCATTTT.

The genes are TRBV10-3 and TRBJ2-7, with TRBD1 matching 7 bases. The CDR3 totals 14 residues. The germline V gene has CDR1 ENHRY and CDR2 SYGVKD. Losses at the gene ends were 6 bases for V and 0 bases for J; bases not matched to a gene: 5. The CDR3 DNA reads TGTGCCATCAGGGGACAGTCCTACTCCTACGAGCAGTACTTC. Protein: CAIRGQSYSYEQYF.

This chain joins TRBV25-1 and TRBJ2-1; possible D gene TRBD2, 6 bases. The CDR3 is made up of 15 amino acids. Germline V gene lookup returns CDR1 MGHDK and CDR2 SYGVNS. V lost 4 bases and J lost 8, with 18 bases in between. CDR3 bases: TGTGCCAGCAGTGCACCGGGACTGGGTGGGGATGAGCAGTTCTTC. It translates to CASSAPGLGGDEQFF. Combining the CDR3 with reference TRBV25-1 and TRBJ2-1 gives the whole variable domain EADIYQTPRYLVIGTGKKITLECSQTMGHDKMYWYQQDPGMELHLIHYSYGVNSTEKGDLSSESTVSRIRTEHFPLTLESARPSHTSQYLCASSAPGLGGDEQFFGPGTRLTVL.

V and J are TRBV30 and TRBJ1-6; maybe TRBD1 (6 bases). This CDR3 contains 12 residues. Trimming took off 4 bases at V and 10 bases at J, with 11 bases between the two ends. The V gene's germline CDR1 is GTSNPN and CDR2 SVGIG (reference sequence). As DNA, the CDR3 is TGTGCCTGGAAGGGGGGGTCATCACCCCTCCACTTT. It specifies CAWKGGSSPLHF.

V gene TRBV20-1 combines with J gene TRBJ2-3, with TRBD2 identical over 7 bases. V lost 3 bases and J lost 1; bases outside the gene matches: 4. CDR1 is DFQATT, CDR2 SNEGSKA, per germline (reference sequence). The CDR3 length is 14 residues. The CDR3 loop is CSASWSGGTDTQYF. In DNA, the CDR3 is TGCAGTGCTAGTTGGAGCGGGGGCACAGATACGCAGTATTTT.

The rearrangement uses TRBV3-1 (or the pseudogene TRBV3-2) and TRBJ2-4; possibly TRBD1 for D (5 bases). CDR1 is LGHDT, CDR2 YNNKEL, per germline (reference sequence). This CDR3 spans 20 amino acids. The V gene lost 0 bases and the J gene lost 0 bases, with 21 bases spanning the gap. The CDR3 region has the DNA TGTGCCAGCAGCCAAGATCAGGGTACCTTCTCATTCATAGCCAAAAACATTCAGTACTTC. It codes for CASSQDQGTFSFIAKNIQYF.

The chain employs TRBV5-5 and TRBJ1-4; TRBD1 aligns across 8 bases. Germline V CDR1 and CDR2: SGHKS, YYEKEE (reference sequence). Trimming cost V 5 bases and J 3 bases; bases outside gene matches: 3. This CDR3 spans 14 amino acids. CDR3 sequence (DNA): TGTGCCAGCAGTTCGACAGGGGCTAATGAAAAACTGTTTTTT. Residues: CASSSTGANEKLFF. The variable domain in full, with the rest retrieved from reference TRBV5-5 and TRBJ1-4, is DAGVTQSPTHLIKTRGQQVTLRCSPISGHKSVSWYQQVLGQGPQFIFQYYEKEERGRGNFPDRFSARQFPNYSSELNVNALLLGDSALYLCASSSTGANEKLFFGSGTQLSVL.

This sequence joins TRBV28 and TRBJ1-4; D is unclear. This CDR3 is 14 amino acids long. Trimming pared 3 bases from V and 4 bases from J, leaving 9 bases between. Germline loops: CDR1 MDHEN, CDR2 SYDVKM. This CDR3 is CASSFGRGNEKLFF. The CDR3, as DNA: TGTGCCAGCAGTTTCGGACGGGGTAATGAAAAACTGTTTTTT.

The chain couples TRBV3-1 (or the pseudogene TRBV3-2) to TRBJ2-3; 8 positions agree with TRBD2. CDR1 is LGHDT and CDR2 is YNNKEL in the germline V gene (reference sequence). The ends lost 5 bases at V and 6 bases at J; junction bases unmatched: 13. The CDR3 sequence is 16 residues long. CDR3 sequence reads: CASSTRQRGGSDTQYF. Written as DNA, the CDR3 is TGTGCCAGCAGCACCCGCCAACGGGGGGGTTCGGATACGCAGTATTTT.

The rearrangement links TRBV5-6 to TRBJ1-3; no firm D call. The CDR3 has 14 amino acids. Germline V gene sequence: CDR1 SGHDT, CDR2 YYEEEE. Between the trimmed V and J ends, which lost 5 bases and 0 bases, there was a span of 9 bases. The CDR3 bases are TGTGCCAGCAGAGACTCACCCTCTGGAAACACCATATATTTT. This encodes CASRDSPSGNTIYF. Looking up the rest from reference TRBV5-6 and TRBJ1-3 gives the full variable domain: DAGVTQSPTHLIKTRGQQVTLRCSPKSGHDTVSWYQQALGQGPQFIFQYYEEEERQRGNFPDRFSGHQFPNYSSELNVNALLLGDSALYLCASRDSPSGNTIYFGEGSWLTVV.

The chain couples TRBV7-2 to TRBJ1-2; 7 bases are a match to TRBD1. The CDR3 is 13 amino acids. Looked up from germline, CDR1 is SGHTA and CDR2 is FQGNSA. J was trimmed by 8 bases and V by 5 bases; bases with no gene match: 8. CDR3 protein: CASSPQGLRGYTF. The DNA for the CDR3 is TGTGCCAGCAGCCCACAGGGGCTCAGGGGCTACACCTTC.

The chain couples TRBV18 to TRBJ2-2; TRBD1 aligns across 7 bases. J gave up 0 bases and V 5 bases, and 9 bases lay outside the gene matches. The CDR3 has 17 amino acids. Germline CDR1 KGHSH, CDR2 LQKENI. The DNA of the CDR3 is TGTGCCAGCTCAATATCCTTCGACAGGGCGAACACCGGGGAGCTGTTTTTT. It yields the protein CASSISFDRANTGELFF.

The rearrangement links TRBV6-5 to TRBJ2-3; 10 positions match TRBD1. The germline gives CDR1 MNHEY, CDR2 SVGAGI. This CDR3 has 14 residues. V gave up 5 bases and J gave up 6 bases; unmatched junction bases: 5. This chain's CDR3 is CASSRDRGSDTQYF. DNA of the CDR3: TGTGCCAGCAGTAGGGACAGGGGATCGGATACGCAGTATTTT.

This clone was detected only a few times. The DNA for the CDR3 is TGTGCCAGCAGCGCACAGGGGTCGTACGAGCAGTACTTC. Translating gives CASSAQGSYEQYF. This chain connects TRBV7-3 to TRBJ2-7, with 7 bases identical to TRBD1. From germline, CDR1 is SGHTA and CDR2 FQGTGA. This CDR3 contains 13 residues. Trimming took 5 bases from V and 4 from J; bases not matched to a gene: 5.

V gene TRBV6-2 or TRBV6-3 combines with J gene TRBJ2-1; unclear D gene. Trimming removed 3 bases from V and 7 bases from J, with 7 bases in between. The length of the CDR3 is 12 residues. Per the germline V gene, CDR1 is MNHEY and CDR2 is SVGEGT. The CDR3 loop reads CASSYWRNEQFF. The DNA of the CDR3 is TGTGCCAGCAGTTATTGGAGAAATGAGCAGTTCTTC.

Only a few counts were recorded for this clone. V gene TRBV28 combines with J gene TRBJ1-4, with 9 bases identical to TRBD1. The CDR3 runs 15 residues. Germline CDR1 MDHEN, CDR2 SYDVKM. With 4 bases clipped from V and 11 bases from J, the junction kept 11 bases outside the gene matches. CDR3 DNA sequence: TGTGCCAGCAGTTCCCCACAGGGGGCGGAGTGGAAACTGTTTTTT. Its protein product is CASSSPQGAEWKLFF.